These 27 T cell receptor beta chains were all obtained from the same sample, sequenced in a study of T-cell memory formation after mild COVID-19. TCRdb redid the calling of the 5' RACE reads with MiXCR, one entry per CDR3 protein. This sample has roughly 89,000 distinct CDR3 sequences, with about 14% found just once. The specimen was PBMCs or a T cell subset sorted from them (not recorded which). The receptors here all came from a young man who had mild COVID-19 (a few samples of this study predate the infection). Cell type and time point are not known.

This clonotype was recorded many times. This chain joins TRBV20-1 and TRBJ2-4; D remains unclear. Per the germline V gene, CDR1 is DFQATT and CDR2 is SNEGSKA (reference sequence). The CDR3 extends over 17 amino acids. V was cut by 5 bases and J by 0 bases, with 20 bases left in between. CDR3 nucleotide sequence: TGCAGTGCTGGAGTCGTGGGCATACGTCTAGCCAAAAACATTCAGTACTTC. This codes for CSAGVVGIRLAKNIQYF.

The chain carries TRBV7-6 and TRBJ1-2; 12 bases line up with TRBD1. Germline V CDR1 and CDR2: SGHVS, FNYEAQ. Trimming removed 6 bases from V and 11 bases from J; junction bases left unmatched: 10. The CDR3 extends over 14 amino acids. CDR3 coding DNA: TGTGCCAGCAGTAACTCCGGGACAGGGGGCGAGTACACCTTC. Protein: CASSNSGTGGEYTF.

The rearrangement links TRBV5-5 to TRBJ1-5; no clear D gene. Germline CDR1 reads SGHKS; CDR2 reads YYEKEE (reference sequence). This CDR3 is built from 16 residues. Trimming cost V 1 base and J 1 base, with 12 bases left between them. As DNA, the CDR3 is TGTGCCAGCAGCTTGTTCGGCCGGAGGAGCAATCAGCCCCAGCATTTT. Its protein is CASSLFGRRSNQPQHF.

The rearrangement uses TRBV20-1 and TRBJ2-7; the match to TRBD1 covers 9 bases. V was clipped by 3 bases and J by 4 bases; unmatched bases: 4. Germline CDR1 is DFQATT and CDR2 is SNEGSKA (reference sequence). The CDR3 is 13 residues long. The CDR3 is CSASGQGIYEQYV. As DNA, the CDR3 is TGCAGTGCTAGCGGACAGGGGATTTACGAGCAGTACGTC.

A few counts support this clonotype. The chain joins TRBV20-1 to TRBJ2-7, with D unclear. The CDR3 length is 12 residues. CDR1 is DFQATT, CDR2 SNEGSKA, per germline (reference sequence). V was cut by 0 bases and J by 0 bases, with 3 bases left in between. In nucleotides, the CDR3 is TGCAGTGCTAGAGAGGCCTCCTACGAGCAGTACTTC. It yields the protein CSAREASYEQYF.

The chain combines TRBV7-2 with TRBJ2-5; the D gene is possibly TRBD1 (6 bases). The CDR3 has 13 amino acids. Trimming took off 6 bases at V and 3 bases at J, with 11 bases between the two ends. CDR1 and CDR2 (germline): SGHTA, FQGNSA. CDR3 in DNA: TGTGCCAGCAGAAATACAGGGAAAGAGACCCAGTACTTC. Amino acid sequence: CASRNTGKETQYF.

V is TRBV6-2 or TRBV6-3 and J is TRBJ1-2, with a possible D match to TRBD1 (5 bases). In germline, CDR1 is MNHEY, CDR2 SVGEGT. Trimming stripped 6 bases from V and 5 bases from J, with 16 bases between. The CDR3 is 14 residues long. The chain's CDR3 is CASRTAGPGYGYTF. As DNA, the CDR3 is TGTGCCAGCAGGACGGCAGGGCCAGGGTATGGCTACACCTTC.

This clonotype was observed a few times. The chain links TRBV5-1 to TRBJ2-1; TRBD1 matches 7 bases. Germline CDR1 is SGHRS and CDR2 is YFSETQ. CDR3 length: 14 residues. J was trimmed by 7 bases and V by 2 bases; bases with no gene match: 6. In DNA, the CDR3 is TGCGCCAGCAGCTTAGGGCAGGGGGTAAATGAGCAGTTCTTC. This translates into CASSLGQGVNEQFF. Drawing the rest from reference TRBV5-1 and TRBJ2-1, the complete variable domain is KAGVTQTPRYLIKTRGQQVTLSCSPISGHRSVSWYQQTPGQGLQFLFEYFSETQRNKGNFPGRFSGRQFSNSRSEMNVSTLELGDSALYLCASSLGQGVNEQFFGPGTRLTVL.

This clonotype has only a few counts. This chain links TRBV7-9 with TRBJ2-7; no firm D call. This CDR3 is built from 13 residues. The V end lost 4 bases, the J end lost 0 bases, and 7 bases lay between the germline ends. Germline CDR1 and CDR2: SEHNR and FQNEAQ (reference sequence). CDR3 loop: CASSSEDSYEQYV. CDR3 DNA sequence: TGTGCCAGCAGCTCTGAGGACTCCTACGAGCAGTACGTC.

This clonotype showed up just a few times. J is TRBJ1-5 and V is TRBV27; D unclear. V was trimmed by 5 bases and J by 7 bases, leaving 18 bases between them. Germline V gene lookup returns CDR1 MNHEY and CDR2 SMNVEV (reference sequence). The CDR3 loop spans 15 amino acids. CDR3 amino acids: CASSQGSGKGQPQHF. In DNA form, the CDR3 reads TGTGCCAGCAGTCAAGGTTCCGGGAAAGGACAGCCCCAGCATTTT.

The J gene is TRBJ2-2, the V gene TRBV7-9; D unresolved. Germline lookup yields CDR1 SEHNR and CDR2 FQNEAQ (reference sequence). The CDR3 sequence is 11 residues long. V gave up 11 bases and J gave up 4 bases, with 8 bases separating them. CDR3 DNA sequence: TGTGCCGGCCTACGCACCGGGGAGCTGTTTTTT. It codes for CAGLRTGELFF.

This clonotype occurred a few times. This rearrangement joins TRBV6-2 or TRBV6-3 to TRBJ1-1; D remains unclear. The germline V gene has CDR1 MNHEY and CDR2 SVGEGT. V was clipped by 6 bases and J by 7 bases, with 6 bases between them. This CDR3 has 10 residues. CDR3: CASRAGEAFF. CDR3 in DNA: TGTGCCAGCAGGGCCGGTGAAGCTTTCTTT.

V is TRBV29-1 and J is TRBJ2-2, with 8 bases matching TRBD1. Germline-derived CDR1 and CDR2 are SQVTM and ANQGSEA. The CDR3 length is 12 residues. V lost 6 bases to trimming and J lost 7 bases; unmatched junction nucleotides: 4. The CDR3 loop is CSVDREYGELFF. The CDR3 DNA sequence: TGCAGCGTGGACAGGGAATACGGGGAGCTGTTTTTT.

This clonotype has at least ten counts. This chain uses TRBV9 with TRBJ1-2; D is undetermined. Germline values: CDR1 SGDLS, CDR2 YYNGEE. Trimming removed 0 bases from V and 5 bases from J, with 14 bases in between. This CDR3 spans 15 amino acids. The CDR3 loop reads CASSVEAAGRYGYTF. CDR3 coding DNA: TGTGCCAGCAGCGTAGAGGCAGCCGGGCGGTATGGCTACACCTTC. The complete variable domain, with remaining parts taken from reference TRBV9 and TRBJ1-2, reads DSGVTQTPKHLITATGQRVTLRCSPRSGDLSVYWYQQSLDQGLQFLIQYYNGEERAKGNILERFSAQQFPDLHSELNLSSLELGDSALYFCASSVEAAGRYGYTFGSGTRLTVV.

The V call is TRBV5-5, the J call TRBJ2-1; D gene uncertain. In germline, CDR1 is SGHKS, CDR2 YYEKEE (reference sequence). This CDR3 comprises 15 residues. Trimming took 4 bases from V and 5 from J, leaving 16 bases between them. CDR3 in amino acids: CASSGIGRANNEQFF. The CDR3, as DNA: TGTGCCAGCAGCGGGATCGGAAGGGCGAACAATGAGCAGTTCTTC.

The V gene is TRBV15, the J gene TRBJ2-1; 10 bases are a match to TRBD1. With V trimmed by 5 bases and J by 10 bases, 8 bases remained unmatched. The CDR3 consists of 14 residues. Germline lookup yields CDR1 LNHNV and CDR2 YYDKDF (reference sequence). Here the CDR3 reads CATSARDRGGEQFF. CDR3 in DNA: TGTGCCACCAGCGCCCGGGACAGGGGAGGCGAGCAGTTCTTC. The variable domain in full, completed from reference TRBV15 and TRBJ2-1, reads DAMVIQNPRYQVTQFGKPVTLSCSQTLNHNVMYWYQQKSSQAPKLLFHYYDKDFNNEADTPDNFQSRRPNTSFCFLDIRSPGLGDTAMYLCATSARDRGGEQFFGPGTRLTVL.

The rearrangement joins TRBV2 to TRBJ2-7; D perhaps matches TRBD2 (5 bases). Trimming pared 8 bases from V and 0 bases from J, leaving 17 bases between. Germline CDR1 is SNHLY and CDR2 is FYNNEI. The CDR3 totals 15 residues. Written as DNA, the CDR3 is TGTGCCAGCTTCGGTCTCCATACTAGCTCCTACGAGCAGTACGTC. This gives the protein CASFGLHTSSYEQYV.

The V call is TRBV14, the J call TRBJ2-1; a possible D gene is TRBD2 (5 bases). V shed 6 bases and J shed 5 bases, with 11 bases lying between them. The CDR3 consists of 13 residues. CDR1 is SGHDN, CDR2 FVKESK, per germline. This CDR3 reads CASREETHNEQFF. CDR3 DNA: TGTGCCAGCAGGGAGGAGACCCACAATGAGCAGTTCTTC.

Only a few counts were recorded for this clonotype. V and J are TRBV7-2 and TRBJ2-7, with a tentative D call TRBD2 (6 bases). CDR1 SGHTA and CDR2 FQGNSA come from the germline V gene. The germline V and J ends were trimmed by 2 bases and 3 bases, with 11 bases remaining between them. The CDR3 sequence is 14 residues long. The CDR3 DNA is TGTGCCAGCAGCTTATTCGGAGGGTTCTACGAGCAGTACGTC. This gives the protein CASSLFGGFYEQYV.

The chain couples TRBV4-1 to TRBJ1-1, with TRBD1 matching 8 bases. This CDR3 region has 15 residues. Germline CDR1 MGHRA, CDR2 YSYEKL. The junction had 5 bases not matched to a gene; V was cut back by 0 bases and J by 5 bases. CDR3 in amino acids: CASSQERQGLTEAFF. In nucleotides, the CDR3 is TGCGCCAGCAGCCAAGAGAGACAGGGGTTGACTGAAGCTTTCTTT.

The chain links TRBV12-3 or TRBV12-4 to TRBJ1-1; D is perhaps TRBD1 (5 bases). The V gene lost 7 bases and the J gene lost 0 bases, with 15 bases spanning the gap. The CDR3 covers 15 residues. The CDR3 spells CASTKRDFMNTEAFF. The CDR3 DNA reads TGTGCCAGCACAAAGAGGGACTTTATGAACACTGAAGCTTTCTTT.

This clonotype has a handful of counts. CDR3 in amino acids: CSAEGGQSNEKLFF. The CDR3 DNA sequence: TGCAGTGCTGAAGGGGGACAGTCCAATGAAAAACTGTTTTTT. The rearrangement uses TRBV20-1 and TRBJ1-4; TRBD1 aligns across 7 bases. The CDR3 length is 14 residues. CDR1 is DFQATT and CDR2 is SNEGSKA in the germline V gene (reference sequence). V shed 5 bases, J shed 5 bases, and the junction held 8 bases outside the gene matches.

This rearrangement joins TRBV7-9 to TRBJ2-7, with D maybe TRBD2 (6 bases). V lost 4 bases, J lost 2 bases, and 18 bases lay in between. CDR1 and CDR2 from the germline V gene are SEHNR and FQNEAQ (reference sequence). This CDR3 comprises 16 residues. CDR3 bases: TGTGCCAGCAGCTCCGGGGGAGCGACAGCCGCCTACGAGCAGTACTTC. Protein: CASSSGGATAAYEQYF.

This clonotype was recorded a few times. V usage is TRBV4-1 and J usage is TRBJ2-1; the match to TRBD2 covers 9 bases. V shed 0 bases, J shed 7 bases, and the junction held 10 bases outside the gene matches. The CDR3 is 17 amino acids. The germline gives CDR1 MGHRA, CDR2 YSYEKL. As DNA, the CDR3 is TGCGCCAGCAGCCAAGATAGGGGCGGGGGGGCCGGTAATGAGCAGTTCTTC. It encodes CASSQDRGGGAGNEQFF.

This clonotype came up many times. The chain couples TRBV9 to TRBJ2-5; D unclear. V was pared by 3 bases and J by 0 bases, with 3 bases between. CDR1 is SGDLS, CDR2 YYNGEE, per germline. The CDR3 totals 12 residues. The CDR3 bases are TGTGCCAGCAGCGGAGACCAAGAGACCCAGTACTTC. Protein sequence: CASSGDQETQYF.

The CDR3 nucleotides read TGTGCCAGCAGTCCCTTTGCAGGGGAGAATAATTCACCCCTCCACTTT. It translates to CASSPFAGENNSPLHF. This chain uses TRBV6-5 with TRBJ1-6; possible D gene TRBD1, 6 bases. CDR1 MNHEY and CDR2 SVGAGI come from the germline V gene. The CDR3 is 16 amino acids. V lost 5 bases, J lost 5 bases, and 16 bases lay in between.

The rearrangement links TRBV12-3 or TRBV12-4 to TRBJ2-7, with 8 bases aligning to TRBD2. The CDR3 totals 13 residues. Germline trimming cut 3 bases from V and 6 bases from J; bases unmatched to any gene: 4. CDR3: CASSLSGLAEQYF. The DNA of the CDR3 is TGTGCCAGCAGTTTGTCCGGACTAGCCGAGCAGTACTTC.